A selection of T cell receptor beta chains follows, all from one sample in a study of response to subunit inactivated influenza vaccine. Using its own MiXCR run on the RT-PCR reads, TCRdb lists one record per CDR3 protein. This table has about 700,000 distinct CDR3 sequences, approximately 15% appearing once. Sequenced here: PBMCs from blood, sampled around two weeks before vaccination. The receptors here all came from a man aged 45 to 65 who received an inactivated influenza vaccine. The CDR3 runs from the conserved cysteine through the conserved F or W. The D gene is left open where the match is weak. Expanded clones get a size class; other rows say once, few or many, or leave the size out.

CDR3 protein | CDR3 DNA | D gene | V gene | clone size | J gene
CASTVSTSGSYEQYF | TGTGCCAGCACCGTATCGACTAGCGGTTCCTACGAGCAGTACTTC | TRBD2 | TRBV7-2 | . | TRBJ2-7
CASSPWPSSSNQPQHF | TGTGCCAGCAGCCCCTGGCCTAGCAGCAGCAATCAGCCCCAGCATTTT | . | TRBV7-9 | . | TRBJ1-5
CASRGSEGPHEQYF | TGTGCCAGCAGAGGAAGTGAGGGGCCCCACGAGCAGTACTTC | . | TRBV21-1 | . | TRBJ2-7
CASSSTGSTYEQYF | TGTGCCAGCAGCTCAACAGGGTCCACCTACGAGCAGTACTTC | . | TRBV7-9 | few | TRBJ2-7
CSAIPGTDNQPQHF | TGCAGTGCTATACCCGGGACAGACAATCAGCCCCAGCATTTT | TRBD1 | TRBV20-1 | . | TRBJ1-5
CSAGTIQRIGELFF | TGCAGTGCTGGCACAATTCAAAGGATCGGGGAGCTGTTTTTT | . | TRBV20-1 | many | TRBJ2-2
CASSVRQGYYEQYF | TGTGCCAGCAGTGTCCGACAGGGCTACTACGAGCAGTACTTC | TRBD1 | TRBV6-1 | . | TRBJ2-7
CASRPDSLLHSYEQYF | TGTGCCAGCAGGCCGGACAGCCTCTTGCATTCCTACGAGCAGTACTTC | . | TRBV27 | . | TRBJ2-7
CATGLVTEQYF | TGTGCCACCGGACTAGTCACCGAGCAGTACTTC | TRBD2 | TRBV6-2/TRBV6-3 | few | TRBJ2-7
CASSLGTGNTF | TGTGCCAGCAGCTTAGGGACAGGGAACACCTTC | TRBD1 | TRBV7-9 | . | TRBJ1-2
CASSLQGWSVVGNEQFF | TGCGCCAGCAGCTTGCAGGGTTGGTCTGTTGTAGGCAATGAGCAGTTCTTC | . | TRBV5-1 | few | TRBJ2-1
CASITPGRSNQPQHF | TGTGCCAGCATAACCCCAGGGCGTAGCAATCAGCCCCAGCATTTT | . | TRBV6-1 | many | TRBJ1-5
CASRIGTGSYEQYF | TGTGCCAGCAGGATTGGGACAGGGTCCTACGAGCAGTACTTC | TRBD1 | TRBV6-1 | once | TRBJ2-7
CASSLFHHRGNTEAFF | TGTGCCAGCAGCTTATTCCACCACAGGGGGAACACTGAAGCTTTCTTT | TRBD1 | TRBV7-2 | few | TRBJ1-1
CASSSGTGLFNERFF | TGTGCCAGCAGCTCCGGGACAGGTCTTTTCAATGAGCGGTTCTTC | TRBD1 | TRBV7-3 | . | TRBJ2-1
CASSLDFSGEQFF | TGCGCCAGCAGCTTGGATTTCTCCGGGGAGCAGTTCTTC | . | TRBV5-1 | few | TRBJ2-1
CASRQQGTGELFF | TGTGCCAGCAGACAACAGGGAACCGGGGAGCTGTTTTTT | . | TRBV12-3/TRBV12-4 | many | TRBJ2-2
CASSLEGSGGAYEQYF | TGCGCCAGCAGCTTGGAGGGTAGTGGGGGCGCCTACGAGCAGTACTTC | . | TRBV5-1 | . | TRBJ2-7
CSARTGGAGQPQHF | TGCAGTGCTAGGACAGGGGGCGCGGGTCAGCCCCAGCATTTT | TRBD1 | TRBV20-1 | . | TRBJ1-5
CASSLASHEQYF | TGTGCCAGCAGTTTAGCTAGCCACGAGCAGTACTTC | . | TRBV12-3/TRBV12-4 | many | TRBJ2-7
CASSPDRAYYGYTF | TGCGCCAGCAGCCCTGACAGGGCCTACTATGGCTACACCTTC | TRBD1 | TRBV5-1 | few | TRBJ1-2
CASSPLVGGNGYTF | TGTGCCAGCAGCCCGCTAGTCGGGGGAAATGGCTACACCTTC | . | TRBV12-3/TRBV12-4 | . | TRBJ1-2
CASSIRLGKNTEAFF | TGTGCCAGCAGTATTAGGCTGGGCAAGAACACTGAAGCTTTCTTT | . | TRBV28 | . | TRBJ1-1
CASSAGTGSNEKLFF | TGTGCCAGCAGTGCCGGGACAGGGAGTAATGAAAAACTGTTTTTT | TRBD1 | TRBV6-1 | many | TRBJ1-4
CATQGEWTGELFF | TGTGCCACCCAGGGCGAGTGGACCGGGGAGCTGTTTTTT | . | TRBV10-3 | few | TRBJ2-2
CASSSFGRNEKLFF | TGTGCCAGCAGTTCCTTCGGGAGAAATGAAAAACTGTTTTTT | . | TRBV2 | few | TRBJ1-4
CASSPLGAPSYNEQFF | TGTGCCAGCAGCCCCCTCGGGGCGCCGAGCTACAATGAGCAGTTCTTC | . | TRBV3-1 | . | TRBJ2-1
CSAEVAGGPWTDTQYF | TGCAGTGCGGAGGTAGCGGGAGGGCCATGGACAGATACGCAGTATTTT | TRBD2 | TRBV20-1 | . | TRBJ2-3
CASSLAVYTSSYNEQFF | TGTGCCAGCAGCTTGGCCGTGTACACGAGCTCCTACAATGAGCAGTTCTTC | . | TRBV5-5 | . | TRBJ2-1